Shown below are 6 T cell receptor beta chains from a single sample sequenced in a study of CD4+ T cells in melanoma. Data came from immunoSEQ multiplex PCR; TCRdb stores just in-frame clones and leaves some out. The sample lists about 10,000 clones; 50% to 75% were seen once. Sequencing input: cells from a culture (not recorded whether cultured in vitro). All receptors derive from a human donor with melanoma.

This clone has only one observation. The chain couples TRBV12-5 to TRBJ2-4; 9 nucleotides agree with TRBD1. The CDR3 runs to 14 residues. CDR1 is LGHNT, CDR2 FRNRAP, per germline. With V trimmed by 6 bases and J by 7 bases, 7 bases remained unmatched. CDR3 in amino acids: CASGSGQGENIQYF. The CDR3 DNA is TGTGCTAGTGGCTCGGGACAGGGAGAGAACATTCAGTACTTC.

The chain couples TRBV2 to TRBJ1-5; 9 bases match TRBD1. The V gene end was trimmed by 6 bases and the J gene end by 6 bases; junction bases not matched to a gene: 6. The CDR3 sequence is 14 residues long. Germline V CDR1 and CDR2: SNHLY, FYNNEI. The CDR3 loop reads CASSRQGVGQPQHF. The CDR3 nucleotides read TGTGCCAGCAGCAGACAGGGGGTTGGTCAGCCCCAGCATTTT.

The chain links TRBV6-5 to TRBJ1-3; D gene uncertain. The CDR3 has 12 residues. Germline V lookup: CDR1 MNHEY, CDR2 SVGAGI. Trimming took 5 bases from V and 4 from J, leaving 6 bases between them. The CDR3 sequence is CASSESGNTIYF. The CDR3 nucleotides are TGTGCCAGCAGTGAATCCGGAAACACCATATATTTT.

J is TRBJ1-3 and V is TRBV5-5; possible D gene TRBD1, 5 bases. Trimming shortened V by 2 bases and J by 2 bases, and 8 bases separated the two germline ends. Germline V lookup: CDR1 SGHKS, CDR2 YYEKEE (reference sequence). The CDR3 runs to 14 residues. CDR3 in DNA: TGTGCCAGCAGCTTTATAGGGGCTGGAAACACCATATATTTT. Amino acid sequence: CASSFIGAGNTIYF.

The chain is built from TRBV13 and TRBJ2-1; 16 positions match TRBD2. V gave up 5 bases and J gave up 0 bases; unmatched junction bases: 7. The CDR3 has 19 amino acids. CDR1 and CDR2 (germline): PRHDT, FYEKMQ (reference sequence). CDR3: CASSPGLAGGLGSYNEQFF. Written as DNA, the CDR3 is TGTGCCAGCAGCCCGGGACTAGCGGGGGGGCTGGGCTCCTACAATGAGCAGTTCTTC.

This clone was detected only a few times. The V and J genes are TRBV30 and TRBJ1-5; 7 bases align to TRBD1. Germline-derived CDR1 and CDR2 are GTSNPN and SVGIG (reference sequence). The ends lost 0 bases at V and 2 bases at J; junction bases unmatched: 7. This CDR3 contains 16 residues. The CDR3 bases are TGTGCCTGGAGTGTAAGGGGCAGGGGGGGCAATCAGCCCCAGCATTTT. Translating it yields CAWSVRGRGGNQPQHF.